One sample yielded the 16 T cell receptor beta chains listed below, sequenced in a study of blood T cells in healthy people across ages. Using a J-beta primer mix together with a sample-barcoded 5' primer, a second PCR was run for roughly 6 to 12 cycles. TCRdb independently ran MiXCR on the 5' RACE reads; one entry per CDR3 protein. The sample has fewer than 950,000 distinct CDR3 sequences; roughly 53% are singletons. The sequencing sample was made of blood. These receptor sequences come from a man older than 75 in good health.

This clonotype was picked up a small number of times. The V and J genes are TRBV10-3 and TRBJ2-7; D gene unclear. The CDR3 is 12 residues long. CDR1 and CDR2 from the germline V gene are ENHRY and SYGVKD. Trimming took 0 bases from V and 7 from J, leaving 7 bases between them. CDR3 amino acids: CAISESTLEQYF. The CDR3 nucleotides read TGTGCCATCAGTGAGTCGACCCTGGAGCAGTACTTC.

J is TRBJ2-2 and V is TRBV7-2; TRBD1 might be the D (5 bases). This CDR3 contains 16 residues. With 4 bases removed from V and 0 bases from J, the gap between germline ends came to 12 bases. The germline V gene has CDR1 SGHTA and CDR2 FQGNSA. In nucleotides, the CDR3 is TGTGCCAGCAGCTCCAGGGTTGGGACGAACACCGGGGAGCTGTTTTTT. Protein product: CASSSRVGTNTGELFF.

V usage is TRBV4-1 and J usage is TRBJ1-5, with a weak D call TRBD1 (5 bases). V dropped 4 bases and J dropped 3 bases, with 10 bases sitting between them. Germline V gene data show CDR1 as MGHRA and CDR2 as YSYEKL. There are 14 residues in the CDR3. The CDR3 protein is CASSRGQINQPQHF. In nucleotides, the CDR3 is TGCGCCAGCAGCCGGGGCCAGATCAATCAGCCCCAGCATTTT.

V is TRBV6-5 and J is TRBJ1-2; no reliable D call. The germline gives CDR1 MNHEY, CDR2 SVGAGI. Trimming removed 5 bases from V and 7 bases from J, with 14 bases in between. This CDR3 spans 13 amino acids. The CDR3, as DNA: TGTGCCAGCAGTCCCCTCACGGGGAGTGGCTACACCTTC. It is translated as CASSPLTGSGYTF.

The sample holds a few counts of this clonotype. The chain joins TRBV5-1 to TRBJ2-3, with D maybe TRBD1 (6 bases). This CDR3 has 15 residues. Germline V gives CDR1 SGHRS, CDR2 YFSETQ. Deletions cut 3 bases from V and 0 bases from J, with 11 bases between. CDR3 sequence reads: CASSSTGSSTDTQYF. CDR3 nucleotides: TGCGCCAGCAGCTCGACAGGCTCTAGCACAGATACGCAGTATTTT.

This clonotype has a handful of counts. The chain links TRBV29-1 to TRBJ1-2; 7 bases align to TRBD1. The CDR3 has 12 amino acids. Germline trimming cut 6 bases from V and 3 bases from J; bases unmatched to any gene: 4. From germline, CDR1 is SQVTM and CDR2 ANQGSEA. CDR3 residues: CSVDRADYGYTF. The CDR3 nucleotides read TGCAGCGTAGACAGGGCGGACTATGGCTACACCTTC. Supplemented by reference TRBV29-1 and TRBJ1-2, the full variable domain reads SAVISQKPSRDICQRGTSLTIQCQVDSQVTMMFWYRQQPGQSLTLIATANQGSEATYESGFVIDKFPISRPNLTFSTLTVSNMSPEDSSIYLCSVDRADYGYTFGSGTRLTVV.

This clonotype was found once. The junction differs from germline at one of its ends, possibly a read error. This rearrangement joins TRBV13 to TRBJ2-7, with D perhaps TRBD1 or TRBD2 (6 bases each). The CDR3 runs 17 residues. CDR1 is PRHDT, CDR2 FYEKMQ, per germline (reference sequence). This CDR3 is CAGSSKVGGPSSYEQYF. The CDR3 nucleotides read TGTGCCGGCAGCAGCAAGGTCGGGGGCCCTTCCTCCTACGAGCAGTACTTC.

This chain connects TRBV24-1 to TRBJ2-1; TRBD2 aligns across 7 bases. In germline, CDR1 is KGHDR, CDR2 SFDVKD. The CDR3 contains 16 residues. V shed 3 bases and J 2 bases; nucleotides not matched to a gene: 6. The CDR3 coding sequence is TGTGCCACCAGTGATCGGGGCGGGAGAACCTACAATGAGCAGTTCTTC. It codes for CATSDRGGRTYNEQFF.

This clonotype was seen a few times. The V and J genes are TRBV14 and TRBJ2-7; 15 positions match TRBD2. The trim removed 3 bases at V and 4 bases at J, leaving 4 bases unmatched. Germline loops: CDR1 SGHDN, CDR2 FVKESK. The CDR3 totals 16 residues. CDR3 sequence: CASSHMGTSGRYEQYF. In DNA, the CDR3 is TGTGCCAGCAGCCACATGGGGACTAGCGGGAGGTACGAGCAGTACTTC.

This clonotype was observed many times. This rearrangement joins TRBV7-3 to TRBJ2-7, with D possibly matching TRBD2 (5 bases). The CDR3 runs 13 residues. Per germline, CDR1 SGHTA and CDR2 FQGTGA. V was cut by 5 bases and J by 5 bases, with 13 bases left in between. CDR3 protein: CASSRTVGDEQYF. In DNA form, the CDR3 reads TGTGCCAGCAGCCGGACCGTCGGGGACGAGCAGTACTTC.

The rearrangement joins TRBV30 to TRBJ2-1; D is uncertain. The CDR3 runs 14 residues. The germline gives CDR1 GTSNPN, CDR2 SVGIG (reference sequence). The V and J ends lost 5 bases and 0 bases respectively, with 11 bases between them. The chain's CDR3 is CAWETLSSYNEQFF. The CDR3 region has the DNA TGTGCCTGGGAGACGCTCAGCTCCTACAATGAGCAGTTCTTC.

The CDR3 is CASSVGPGKGELFF. The CDR3 DNA is TGTGCCAGCAGCGTAGGGCCAGGGAAGGGGGAGCTGTTTTTT. The J gene is TRBJ2-2, the V gene TRBV9, with D perhaps TRBD1 (5 bases). Germline CDR1 reads SGDLS; CDR2 reads YYNGEE. Deletions cut 0 bases from V and 8 bases from J, with 11 bases between. This CDR3 spans 14 amino acids.

V and J are TRBV30 and TRBJ1-2; D not certain. The CDR3 covers 11 residues. The V gene lost 3 bases and the J gene lost 8 bases, with 10 bases spanning the gap. Germline V lookup: CDR1 GTSNPN, CDR2 SVGIG (reference sequence). For the CDR3, the DNA is TGTGCCTGGAGGCAGGCGGGGGGCTACACCTTC. Amino acid sequence: CAWRQAGGYTF.

This clonotype showed up many times. The rearrangement joins TRBV5-6 to TRBJ2-5, with D perhaps matching TRBD1 (6 bases). The CDR3 spans 15 residues. V lost 4 bases, J lost 2 bases, and 15 bases lay in between. Germline values: CDR1 SGHDT, CDR2 YYEEEE. Here the CDR3 DNA reads TGTGCCAGCAGCCAGGGGCCCAACGGGCAAGAGACCCAGTACTTC. It is translated as CASSQGPNGQETQYF. Full variable domain (outside the CDR3, taken from reference TRBV5-6 and TRBJ2-5): DAGVTQSPTHLIKTRGQQVTLRCSPKSGHDTVSWYQQALGQGPQFIFQYYEEEERQRGNFPDRFSGHQFPNYSSELNVNALLLGDSALYLCASSQGPNGQETQYFGPGTRLLVL.

The chain couples TRBV6-5 to TRBJ2-3, with D possibly called TRBD1 or TRBD2 (5 bases each). Germline V gene lookup returns CDR1 MNHEY and CDR2 SVGAGI. The CDR3 sequence is 14 residues long. V lost 6 bases and J 1 base, leaving 11 bases between the germline ends. CDR3 in amino acids: CASRRGFGTDTQYF. The CDR3 DNA follows: TGTGCCAGCAGGAGGGGATTCGGCACAGATACGCAGTATTTT.

J is TRBJ2-1 and V is TRBV29-1, with a tentative D call TRBD1 (5 bases). CDR3 length equals 11 residues. Trimming took 4 bases from V and 7 from J, leaving 8 bases between them. Germline V lookup: CDR1 SQVTM, CDR2 ANQGSEA. The CDR3 protein is CSVVRENEQFF. The CDR3 coding sequence is TGCAGCGTTGTCAGGGAAAATGAGCAGTTCTTC.